Listed here is a single TCR beta chain. As yet, its antigen is unknown. This entry belongs to a study of T cell responses to AZD1222 COVID-19 vaccine. General study points: A mostly white British donor set with more females was recruited, and clonal diversity was possibly underestimated. At 160-218 and 743-854, vaccine-associated CD4 TCRs were dominant, and they spanned spike. Baseline seropositivity occurred in only a handful of AZD1222 recipients. Repertoires were collected only later (after the peak T cell response had occurred).

TCRdb keeps only in-frame clones here, not all; method: immunoSEQ multiplex PCR. Of fewer than 150,000 clones in the sample, under 95% were seen once. The sequence derives from an adult in good health. Sequencing was performed on peripheral blood, taken on day 0 of AZD1222 vaccination.

The CDR3 is CASSLVAGSTDTQYF. The CDR3 bases are TGTGCCAGCAGCTTGGTAGCGGGAAGCACAGATACGCAGTATTTT. The chain carries TRBV11-2 and TRBJ2-3, with 8 nucleotides matching TRBD2. The CDR3 contains 15 residues. The V and J ends lost 3 bases and 0 bases, in that order; junction bases with no gene match: 2. Germline loops: CDR1 SGHAT, CDR2 FQNNGV.